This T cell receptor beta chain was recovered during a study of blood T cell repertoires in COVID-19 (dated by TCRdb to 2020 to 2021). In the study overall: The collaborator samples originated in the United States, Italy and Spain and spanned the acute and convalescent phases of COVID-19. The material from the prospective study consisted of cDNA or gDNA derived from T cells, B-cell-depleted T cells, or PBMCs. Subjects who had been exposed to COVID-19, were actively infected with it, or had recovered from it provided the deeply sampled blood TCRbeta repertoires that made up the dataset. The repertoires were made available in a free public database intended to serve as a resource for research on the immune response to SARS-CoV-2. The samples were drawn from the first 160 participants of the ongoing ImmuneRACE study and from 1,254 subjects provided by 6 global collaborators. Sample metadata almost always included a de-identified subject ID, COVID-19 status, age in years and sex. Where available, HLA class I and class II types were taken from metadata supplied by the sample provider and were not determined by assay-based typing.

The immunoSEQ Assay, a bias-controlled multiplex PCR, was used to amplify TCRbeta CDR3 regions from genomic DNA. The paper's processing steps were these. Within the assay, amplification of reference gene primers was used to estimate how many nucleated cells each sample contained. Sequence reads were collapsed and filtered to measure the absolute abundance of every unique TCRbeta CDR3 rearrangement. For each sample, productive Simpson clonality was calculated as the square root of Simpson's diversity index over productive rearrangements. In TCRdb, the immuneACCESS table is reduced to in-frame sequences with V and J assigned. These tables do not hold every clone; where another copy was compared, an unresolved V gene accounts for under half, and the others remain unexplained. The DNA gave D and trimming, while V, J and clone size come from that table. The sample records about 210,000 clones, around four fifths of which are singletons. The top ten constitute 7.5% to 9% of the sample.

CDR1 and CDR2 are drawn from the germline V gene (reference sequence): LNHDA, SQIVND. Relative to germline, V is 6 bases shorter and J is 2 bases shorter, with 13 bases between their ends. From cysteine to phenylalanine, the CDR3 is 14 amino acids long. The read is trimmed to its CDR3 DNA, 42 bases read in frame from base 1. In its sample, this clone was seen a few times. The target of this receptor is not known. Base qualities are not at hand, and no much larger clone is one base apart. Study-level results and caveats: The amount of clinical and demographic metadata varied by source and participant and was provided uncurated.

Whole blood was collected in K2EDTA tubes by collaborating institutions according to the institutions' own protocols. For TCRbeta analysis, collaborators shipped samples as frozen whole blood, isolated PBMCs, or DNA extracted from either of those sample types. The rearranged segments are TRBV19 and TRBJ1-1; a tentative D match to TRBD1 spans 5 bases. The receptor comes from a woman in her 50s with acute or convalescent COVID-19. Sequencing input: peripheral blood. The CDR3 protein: CASRGRARNTEAFF. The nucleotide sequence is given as TGTGCCAGTAGGGGCAGGGCAAGAAACACTGAAGCTTTCTTT. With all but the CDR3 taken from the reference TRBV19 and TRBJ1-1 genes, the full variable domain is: DGGITQSPKYLFRKEGQNVTLSCEQNLNHDAMYWYRQDPGQGLRLIYYSQIVNDFQKGDIAEGYSVSREKKESFPLTVTSAQKNPTAFYLCASRGRARNTEAFFGQGTRLTVV.